Listed here are 30 T cell receptor beta chains from one sample, sequenced in a study of OX40 agonist ivuxolimab in advanced cancers. Method: immunoSEQ multiplex PCR; TCRdb's copy keeps in-frame clones and lacks some. The sample holds tens of thousands of clones, approximately 81% seen once. The sequenced sample was CD4+ or CD8+ T cells sorted from blood, obtained in a trial of the OX40 agonist ivuxolimab. These receptor sequences come from an adult with an advanced solid tumor such as melanoma, head and neck, liver or kidney cancer.

This chain uses TRBV7-2 with TRBJ1-5; D ambiguous. V lost 0 bases and J lost 6, with 12 bases in between. Germline V lookup: CDR1 SGHTA, CDR2 FQGNSA. The CDR3 sequence is 15 residues long. CDR3 region: CASSLALGSPQPQHF. The CDR3 DNA reads as TGTGCCAGCAGCTTAGCGCTGGGTTCCCCTCAGCCCCAGCATTTT.

The chain joins TRBV5-6 to TRBJ2-7; 7 nucleotides match TRBD1. The CDR3 contains 16 residues. The V and J ends lost 4 bases and 3 bases, in that order; junction bases with no gene match: 13. Germline assignment: CDR1 SGHDT and CDR2 YYEEEE. Here the CDR3 reads CASSPDRGQNLYEQYF. CDR3 bases: TGTGCCAGCAGCCCGGATAGGGGACAGAATCTCTACGAGCAGTACTTC.

This CDR3 reads CASSLGTEAFF. The CDR3 DNA sequence: TGTGCCAGCAGCCTAGGGACTGAAGCTTTCTTT. This chain links TRBV7-9 with TRBJ1-1; no clear D. Looked up from germline, CDR1 is SEHNR and CDR2 is FQNEAQ (reference sequence). V was clipped by 5 bases and J by 5 bases, with 6 bases between them. This CDR3 contains 11 residues. Variable domain in full (rest from reference TRBV7-9 and TRBJ1-1): DTGVSQNPRHKITKRGQNVTFRCDPISEHNRLYWYRQTLGQGPEFLTYFQNEAQLEKSRLLSDRFSAERPKGSFSTLEIQRTEQGDSAMYLCASSLGTEAFFGQGTRLTVV.

The chain links TRBV13 to TRBJ2-3; perhaps TRBD2 as D (6 bases). Trimming removed 1 base from V and 2 bases from J, with 13 bases in between. The V gene's germline CDR1 is PRHDT and CDR2 FYEKMQ (reference sequence). CDR3 length: 16 amino acids. The DNA of the CDR3 is TGTGCCAGCAGCTTAGCGGGGGTCGCGGCCACAGATACGCAGTATTTT. It codes for CASSLAGVAATDTQYF. Full variable domain (outside the CDR3, taken from reference TRBV13 and TRBJ2-3): AAGVIQSPRHLIKEKRETATLKCYPIPRHDTVYWYQQGPGQDPQFLISFYEKMQSDKGSIPDRFSAQQFSDYHSELNMSSLELGDSALYFCASSLAGVAATDTQYFGPGTRLTVL.

The chain combines TRBV7-9 with TRBJ2-7; D gene unclear. The V and J ends lost 2 bases and 0 bases respectively, with 14 bases between them. The CDR3 sequence is 16 residues long. Germline CDR1 is SEHNR and CDR2 is FQNEAQ (reference sequence). The DNA for the CDR3 is TGTGCCAGCAGCTTATCGGGTTTGGGTGTCTCCTACGAGCAGTACTTC. This sequence encodes CASSLSGLGVSYEQYF.

This clone was observed a few times. The V gene is TRBV7-9, the J gene TRBJ2-7; 10 bases fit TRBD1. Per germline, CDR1 SEHNR and CDR2 FQNEAQ (reference sequence). Trimming removed 2 bases from V and 5 bases from J; junction bases left unmatched: 3. CDR3 size: 14 residues. CDR3 bases: TGTGCCAGCAGCTTATGGGACAGGGGCCACGAGCAGTACTTC. It encodes CASSLWDRGHEQYF.

V is TRBV7-8 and J is TRBJ2-7; TRBD1 is a possible D gene (6 bases). Trimming removed 1 base at V and 0 bases at J, with 10 bases between. CDR1 SGHVS and CDR2 FQNEAQ come from the germline V gene. The CDR3 runs 15 residues. The CDR3 spells CASSLERGSSYEQYF. In DNA, the CDR3 is TGTGCCAGCAGCTTAGAGAGGGGGTCCTCCTACGAGCAGTACTTC.

CDR3 loop: CASSPGHVPQEQYF. CDR3 bases: TGTGCCAGCAGCCCGGGACACGTCCCCCAAGAGCAGTACTTC. V and J are TRBV27 and TRBJ2-7, with a possible D match to TRBD1 (6 bases). Germline CDR1 MNHEY, CDR2 SMNVEV (reference sequence). V shed 6 bases and J shed 7 bases, with 19 bases lying between them. This CDR3 has 14 amino acids.

The chain has TRBV2 and TRBJ1-5; 9 bases fit TRBD1. CDR3 length: 14 amino acids. The trim removed 4 bases at V and 5 bases at J, leaving 3 bases unmatched. Germline values: CDR1 SNHLY, CDR2 FYNNEI. CDR3 loop: CASSGQGEHQPQHF. The CDR3 DNA follows: TGTGCCAGCAGTGGACAGGGGGAACATCAGCCCCAGCATTTT.

The chain joins TRBV5-6 to TRBJ2-2; D unresolved. The V gene's germline CDR1 is SGHDT and CDR2 YYEEEE. This CDR3 is built from 16 residues. V lost 0 bases and J lost 4, with 13 bases in between. The CDR3 is CASSLAGRFATGELFF. DNA of the CDR3: TGTGCCAGCAGCTTGGCAGGACGGTTTGCCACCGGGGAGCTGTTTTTT.

This chain connects TRBV27 to TRBJ2-7; D gene uncertain. V lost 1 base to trimming and J lost 5 bases, with 12 bases between them. Germline V gives CDR1 MNHEY, CDR2 SMNVEV (reference sequence). This CDR3 comprises 14 residues. CDR3 protein: CASSLFSVPHEQYF. CDR3 in DNA: TGTGCCAGCAGTTTATTTTCGGTACCCCACGAGCAGTACTTC.

V and J are TRBV10-1 and TRBJ1-5, with 7 nucleotides matching TRBD1. There are 17 residues in the CDR3. V lost 5 bases, J lost 0 bases, and 10 bases stayed unmatched. Per the germline V gene, CDR1 is WNHNN and CDR2 is SYGVQD (reference sequence). CDR3 protein: CASSWTGQLYSNQPQHF. CDR3 coding DNA: TGCGCCAGCAGTTGGACAGGCCAGCTTTATAGCAATCAGCCCCAGCATTTT.

The rearrangement links TRBV7-9 to TRBJ1-1; 9 bases align to TRBD1. V trimming: 7 bases; J trimming: 5 bases; junction bases outside the gene matches: 8. The CDR3 loop spans 14 amino acids. CDR1 SEHNR and CDR2 FQNEAQ come from the germline V gene (reference sequence). CDR3 sequence reads: CASTNRQGGTEAFF. The CDR3 nucleotides are TGTGCCAGCACCAACCGACAGGGGGGTACTGAAGCTTTCTTT.

The genes are TRBV30 and TRBJ2-3, with 8 bases matching TRBD2. The trim removed 0 bases at V and 8 bases at J, leaving 13 bases unmatched. The CDR3 has 16 residues. Germline lookup yields CDR1 GTSNPN and CDR2 SVGIG (reference sequence). CDR3 DNA: TGTGCCTGGAGTGTAGAAGCGGGGGCCCTCTTTGCTACGCAGTATTTT. Translating gives CAWSVEAGALFATQYF.

The V call is TRBV18, the J call TRBJ2-4; D is perhaps TRBD1 (6 bases). Deletions cut 0 bases from V and 8 bases from J, with 11 bases between. Per germline, CDR1 KGHSH and CDR2 LQKENI. CDR3 length equals 14 residues. DNA of the CDR3: TGTGCCAGCTCACCACCGGGGGCGCCGGACATTCAGTACTTC. The encoded protein is CASSPPGAPDIQYF.

J is TRBJ1-1 and V is TRBV27; no reliable D call. CDR3 size: 13 residues. Germline lookup yields CDR1 MNHEY and CDR2 SMNVEV (reference sequence). Trimming pared 6 bases from V and 1 base from J, leaving 9 bases between. The CDR3 is CASRLGRNTEAFF. The CDR3 DNA reads TGTGCCAGCAGGCTAGGACGGAACACTGAAGCTTTCTTT.

This chain links TRBV7-9 with TRBJ2-7; TRBD2 is a possible D gene (6 bases). Trimming pared 4 bases from V and 2 bases from J, leaving 9 bases between. The CDR3 extends over 13 amino acids. Looked up from germline, CDR1 is SEHNR and CDR2 is FQNEAQ (reference sequence). The CDR3 is CASSSGTPYEQYF. CDR3 coding DNA: TGTGCCAGCAGCTCCGGGACTCCCTACGAGCAGTACTTC.

This rearrangement joins TRBV7-6 to TRBJ2-7, with 14 nucleotides matching TRBD2. CDR3 size: 16 residues. The V segment lost 4 bases and the J segment 3 bases; nucleotides outside the gene matches: 5. CDR1 is SGHVS and CDR2 is FNYEAQ in the germline V gene. The CDR3 loop reads CASSWTSGGLLYEQYF. For the CDR3, the DNA is TGTGCCAGCAGCTGGACTAGCGGGGGGCTTCTCTACGAGCAGTACTTC.

This clone came up once. The V gene is TRBV19, the J gene TRBJ2-7; 8 bases are a match to TRBD1. V dropped 6 bases and J dropped 2; count of bases not matched to a gene: 6. Germline V lookup: CDR1 LNHDA, CDR2 SQIVND (reference sequence). The CDR3 covers 14 residues. This chain's CDR3 is CASSPGTGAYEQYF. In DNA form, the CDR3 reads TGTGCCAGTAGCCCCGGGACAGGCGCCTACGAGCAGTACTTC.

This chain uses TRBV9 with TRBJ1-1; D is undetermined. CDR1 SGDLS and CDR2 YYNGEE come from the germline V gene. The CDR3 has 18 residues. Trimming cost V 0 bases and J 0 bases, with 18 bases left between them. This CDR3 is CASSVGTAGTIMNTEAFF. The CDR3 region has the DNA TGTGCCAGCAGCGTAGGAACCGCTGGCACAATAATGAACACTGAAGCTTTCTTT.

This rearrangement joins TRBV27 to TRBJ2-1; 8 bases line up with TRBD1. Germline-derived CDR1 and CDR2 are MNHEY and SMNVEV (reference sequence). The CDR3 has 16 residues. The V segment lost 0 bases and the J segment 8 bases; nucleotides outside the gene matches: 9. The CDR3 reads CASSLSKRQGFDEQFF. The CDR3 DNA reads as TGTGCCAGCAGTTTATCGAAGAGACAGGGGTTCGATGAGCAGTTCTTC.

The chain couples TRBV6-1 to TRBJ2-3, with a tentative D call TRBD2 (6 bases). CDR1 is MNHNS and CDR2 is SASEGT in the germline V gene. V was pared by 6 bases and J by 1 base, with 14 bases between. The CDR3 is made up of 15 amino acids. CDR3 in DNA: TGTGCCAGCAGCCGATACGGCGGGGGCACAGATACGCAGTATTTT. It is translated as CASSRYGGGTDTQYF.

The chain has TRBV10-1 and TRBJ2-7, with D unclear. Germline loops: CDR1 WNHNN, CDR2 SYGVQD (reference sequence). The V end was cut by 6 bases, the J end by 2 bases, with 8 bases between. CDR3 size: 12 residues. The CDR3: CASSQEPYEQYF. As DNA, the CDR3 is TGCGCCAGCAGCCAGGAACCCTACGAGCAGTACTTC.

The DNA of the CDR3 is TGTGCCAGCAGTCAAGGGACAGAGAACACCGGGGAGCTGTTTTTT. It specifies CASSQGTENTGELFF. V usage is TRBV6-6 and J usage is TRBJ2-2; 7 bases are a match to TRBD1. V was pared by 5 bases and J by 1 base, with 4 bases of the junction left unmatched. This CDR3 is built from 15 residues. Germline lookup yields CDR1 MNHNY and CDR2 SVGAGI (reference sequence).

This clone was detected once. The chain has TRBV28 and TRBJ2-2, with D possibly being TRBD1 (5 bases). Germline-derived CDR1 and CDR2 are MDHEN and SYDVKM. The CDR3 loop spans 17 amino acids. V lost 6 bases and J 8 bases, leaving 25 bases between the germline ends. The CDR3, as DNA: TGTGCCAGCAGGTCTTCGTCTCCAGGGAACGATCTTGGGGAGCTGTTTTTT. Amino acids: CASRSSSPGNDLGELFF.

The chain links TRBV10-1 to TRBJ2-7, with 10 bases fitting TRBD1. J lost 4 bases, V lost 3 bases, and 6 bases had no gene match. The CDR3 totals 15 residues. Germline V lookup: CDR1 WNHNN, CDR2 SYGVQD (reference sequence). This chain's CDR3 is CASSDGTGAQYEQYF. DNA of the CDR3: TGCGCCAGCAGTGATGGGACAGGGGCGCAATACGAGCAGTACTTC.

The rearrangement uses TRBV9 and TRBJ2-7, with a possible D match to TRBD1 (7 bases). V lost 1 base to trimming and J lost 3 bases, with 14 bases between them. CDR1 and CDR2 from the germline V gene are SGDLS and YYNGEE. This CDR3 comprises 15 residues. The CDR3 coding sequence is TGTGCCAGCAGCGTAAGACAGGGAGGATACTACGAGCAGTACTTC. This encodes CASSVRQGGYYEQYF. Based on the CDR3 plus reference TRBV9 and TRBJ2-7, the full variable domain is DSGVTQTPKHLITATGQRVTLRCSPRSGDLSVYWYQQSLDQGLQFLIQYYNGEERAKGNILERFSAQQFPDLHSELNLSSLELGDSALYFCASSVRQGGYYEQYFGPGTRLTVT.

The gene calls are TRBV6-1 and TRBJ2-7; no firm D call. In germline, CDR1 is MNHNS, CDR2 SASEGT. This CDR3 spans 11 amino acids. V lost 6 bases and J lost 1, with 4 bases in between. The DNA of the CDR3 is TGTGCCAGCAGCTTTTCCTACGAGCAGTACTTC. Encoded protein: CASSFSYEQYF.

The chain joins TRBV2 to TRBJ2-7; TRBD2 matches at 12 bases. Trimming took 6 bases from V and 2 from J; bases not matched to a gene: 8. Germline loops: CDR1 SNHLY, CDR2 FYNNEI. This CDR3 contains 16 residues. CDR3 sequence (DNA): TGTGCCAGCAGGGGTCGGACTAGCGGGGTAACCTACGAGCAGTACTTC. As protein: CASRGRTSGVTYEQYF.

J is TRBJ2-1 and V is TRBV10-3; weak D call: TRBD1 (5 bases). The V and J ends lost 0 bases and 11 bases respectively, with 17 bases between them. Per germline, CDR1 ENHRY and CDR2 SYGVKD. CDR3 size: 15 residues. CDR3 nucleotide sequence: TGTGCCATCAGTGAGTCTGAAGGCAGGGATGTACAGCAGTTCTTC. Its protein product is CAISESEGRDVQQFF.